A single TCR beta chain is shown here with its context. The antigen is undetermined. The data belong to a study of T-cell reconstitution after alpha-beta-depleted transplantation in children. Study-wide findings and caveats: Surviving recipient T cells and thymic progenitors produced the high day-60 TCRbeta diversity seen in some patients. After one year, T-cell counts and TCRbeta diversity mostly came from new T cells.

Preparation of the TCRbeta library was carried out with unique molecular identifiers. TCRdb reanalysed the PCR reads using MiXCR and keeps one entry per CDR3 protein. The sample has fewer than 550,000 distinct CDR3 sequences; over 9.5% are singletons. Trimming shortened V by 8 bases and J by 4 bases, and 14 bases separated the two germline ends. Per the germline V gene, CDR1 is LNHDA and CDR2 is SQIVND (reference sequence). This CDR3 contains 13 residues. This TCR derives from a female patient under 10 years old who had a stem cell transplant for aplastic anemia, so the T cells may come from the graft donor. The chain uses TRBV19 and TRBJ1-1; the D gene is possibly TRBD1 (5 bases). The sample in question was PBMCs, mostly from graft donor cells, obtained 180 days after TCRalphabeta/CD19-depleted stem cell transplant. The CDR3 DNA reads TGTGCCAGTCTTGAGGGGCCTGGCACTGAAGCTTTCTTT. Its protein is CASLEGPGTEAFF.